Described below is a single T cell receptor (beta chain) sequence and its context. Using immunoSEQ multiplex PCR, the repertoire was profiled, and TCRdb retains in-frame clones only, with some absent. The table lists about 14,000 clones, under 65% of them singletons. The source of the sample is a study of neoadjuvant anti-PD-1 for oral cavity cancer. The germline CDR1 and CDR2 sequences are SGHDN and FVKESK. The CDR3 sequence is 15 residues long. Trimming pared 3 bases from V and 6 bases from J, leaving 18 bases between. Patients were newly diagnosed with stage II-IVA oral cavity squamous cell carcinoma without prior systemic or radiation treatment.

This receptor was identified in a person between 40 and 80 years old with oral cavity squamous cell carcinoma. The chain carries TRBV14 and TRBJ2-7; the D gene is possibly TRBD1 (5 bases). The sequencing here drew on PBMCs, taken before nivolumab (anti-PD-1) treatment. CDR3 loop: CASSHLTDQAAEQYF. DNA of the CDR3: TGTGCCAGCAGCCATCTGACAGACCAGGCGGCCGAGCAGTACTTC.